These T cell receptor beta chains were read from a single sample in a study of CD8+ T cells in alopecia areata. Libraries were prepared by immunoSEQ multiplex PCR; TCRdb keeps only in-frame clonotypes and omits some of them. The table has 65,000 to 95,000 clones, roughly 51% seen once. Sequenced input: NKG2D-high CD8+ T cells sorted from blood. The source is a human donor with alopecia areata. The CDR3 runs from the conserved cysteine through the conserved F or W. Only some rows state a clone size, as once, few, many or a class for expanded clones.

TRBV29-1,11,-,CSVELGNEQFF
TRBV4-2,15,-,CASSQDFPPPNEQFF
TRBV18,14,-,CASSPPEGYNEQFF
TRBV28,16,few,CASSPRGLLAKNIQYF
TRBV4-1,12,-,CASSQGPPELFF
TRBV29-1,15,few,CSVEPRVPPTDTQYF
TRBV5-6,12,-,CASSTGTNEQYF
TRBV30,13,-,CAFTASSTDTQYF
TRBV12-5,15,-,CARRPNSASPDTQYF
TRBV4-1,12,-,CASSHGSGELFF
TRBV4-1,16,-,CASSQPRGGLDNEQFF
TRBV27,12,few,CASGWGAYEQYF
TRBV7-9,12,few,CASSPGTYEQYF
TRBV29-1,13,few,CSVELELGNTIYF
TRBV29-1,15,few,CSVEVPGTDNYEQYF
TRBV27,15,-,CASSPHQAGPYEQYF
TRBV29-1,16,-,CSVEDSTGGRNYGYTF
TRBV14,13,-,CASSQPYFYGYTF
TRBV21-1,15,few,CASSPKDRGNTEAFF
TRBV28,16,-,CASSLSRDQSSYEQYF
TRBV29-1,12,-,CSVGDWTDTQYF
TRBV28,14,few,CASRNRDRDYGYTF
TRBV27,14,-,CASSLRRAGNTIYF
TRBV6-5,14,-,CASSYSIRGTEAFF
TRBV29-1,13,few,CSVEITGTYEQYF
TRBV27,11,-,CAIHTNTEAFF
TRBV30,12,-,CAWRDGRYEQYF
TRBV11-2,13,few,CASSSGVGYEQYF
TRBV29-1,15,few,CSVVPVAGDTGELFF
TRBV29-1,14,few,CSVEGTGAQETQYF
TRBV14,17,-,CASSQDWGGLTYNEQFF
TRBV30,11,-,CAWSRGEKLFF
TRBV28,14,-,CASSLGLAGHFQFF
TRBV29-1,15,few,CSVEDGTGTLDEQFF
TRBV4-1,15,-,CASSQTAGRSYEQYF
TRBV4-1,13,few,CASSQDGAYEQYF
TRBV5-1,14,-,CASSFGTGIDTQYF
TRBV28,16,-,CASSNQRESSYNEQFF
TRBV27,13,-,CASSPLDGEKLFF